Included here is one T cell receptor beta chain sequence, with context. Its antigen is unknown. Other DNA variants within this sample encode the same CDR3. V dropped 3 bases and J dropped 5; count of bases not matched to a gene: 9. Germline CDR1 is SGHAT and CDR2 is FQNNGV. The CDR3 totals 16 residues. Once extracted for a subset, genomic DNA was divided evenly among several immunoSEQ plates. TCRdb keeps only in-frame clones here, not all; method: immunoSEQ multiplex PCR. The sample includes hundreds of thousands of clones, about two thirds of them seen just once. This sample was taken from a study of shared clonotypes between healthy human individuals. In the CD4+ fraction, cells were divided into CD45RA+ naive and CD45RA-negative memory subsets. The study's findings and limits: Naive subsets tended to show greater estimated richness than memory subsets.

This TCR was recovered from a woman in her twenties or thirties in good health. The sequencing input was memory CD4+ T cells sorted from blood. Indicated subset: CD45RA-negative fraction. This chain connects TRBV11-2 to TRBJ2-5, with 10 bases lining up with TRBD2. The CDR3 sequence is CASSLGGLAGVETQYF. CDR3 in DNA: TGTGCCAGCAGCTTGGGCGGGCTAGCGGGAGTCGAGACCCAGTACTTC.